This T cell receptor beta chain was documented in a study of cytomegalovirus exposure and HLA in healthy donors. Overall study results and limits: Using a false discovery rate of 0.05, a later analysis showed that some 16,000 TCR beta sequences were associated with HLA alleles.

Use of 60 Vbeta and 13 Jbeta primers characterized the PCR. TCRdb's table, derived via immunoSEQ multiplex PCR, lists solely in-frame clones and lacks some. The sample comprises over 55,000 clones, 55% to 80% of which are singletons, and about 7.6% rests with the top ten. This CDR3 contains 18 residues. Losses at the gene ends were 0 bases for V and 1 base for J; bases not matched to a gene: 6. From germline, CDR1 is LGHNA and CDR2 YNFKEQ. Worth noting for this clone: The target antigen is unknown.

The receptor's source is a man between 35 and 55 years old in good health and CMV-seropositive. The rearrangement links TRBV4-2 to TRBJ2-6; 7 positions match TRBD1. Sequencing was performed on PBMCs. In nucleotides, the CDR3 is TGTGCCAGCAGCCAAGAGATCGGACAGGCGTCTGGGGCCAACGTCCTGACTTTC. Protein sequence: CASSQEIGQASGANVLTF.